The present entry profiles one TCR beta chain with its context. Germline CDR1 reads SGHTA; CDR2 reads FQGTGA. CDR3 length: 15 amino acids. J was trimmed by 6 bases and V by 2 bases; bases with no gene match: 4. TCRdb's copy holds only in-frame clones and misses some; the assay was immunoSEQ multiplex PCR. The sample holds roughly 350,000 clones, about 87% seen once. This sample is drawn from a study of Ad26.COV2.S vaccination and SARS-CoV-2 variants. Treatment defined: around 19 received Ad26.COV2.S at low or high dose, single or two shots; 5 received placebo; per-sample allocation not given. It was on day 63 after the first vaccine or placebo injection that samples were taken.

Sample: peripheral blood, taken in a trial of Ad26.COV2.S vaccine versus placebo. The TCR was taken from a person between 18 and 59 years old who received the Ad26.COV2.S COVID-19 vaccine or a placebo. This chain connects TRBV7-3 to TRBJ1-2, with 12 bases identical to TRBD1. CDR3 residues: CASSLGTGGVDGYTF. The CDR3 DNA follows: TGTGCCAGCAGCTTAGGGACAGGGGGCGTAGATGGCTACACCTTC.